This T cell receptor beta chain was sequenced in a study of regulatory and conventional T cells in RAG deficiency. About this clone itself: Its antigen is unidentified.

The assay was immunoSEQ multiplex PCR, and TCRdb's table has in-frame clones only and misses some. The table records around 7,000 clones, about 90% of them present only once. Findings of the study overall: Shannon entropy fell and Simpson indices rose in RAG-deficient patients. Other subsets showed approximately 10-fold reductions, but Treg unique TCR beta sequences fell roughly 96-fold in these patients. In Omenn syndrome, Treg and Tconv repertoires overlapped >75%.

Germline CDR1 is SEHNR and CDR2 is FQNEAQ (reference sequence). Trimming took 5 bases from V and 2 from J, leaving 12 bases between them. The CDR3 loop spans 14 amino acids. Blood CD4+ CD25-high CD127-low regulatory T cells supplied the genomic DNA template. These same records also appear under a second study, on regulatory T cells. As that study records: The primer mix had 52 TRBV and 13 TRBJ primers. Skewed V and J usage and few unique V-J pairs marked patient repertoires, most in Tregs.

The genes are TRBV7-9 and TRBJ1-1; D ambiguous. Sequencing was done on a sample of CD127- CD25+ CD4+ Tregs sorted from blood. The TCR was taken from a human donor in good health. CDR3 coding DNA: TGTGCCAGCAGCACCTGGGCCACCAACACTGAAGCTTTCTTT. This gives the protein CASSTWATNTEAFF.